This passage covers 17 T cell receptor beta chains from one sample sequenced in a study of long-term antiretroviral therapy in people with HIV. Run at survey level, the immunoSEQ assay was version v3.0. TCRdb's copy holds only in-frame clones and misses some; the assay was immunoSEQ multiplex PCR. The sample has roughly 16,000 clones; roughly 80% are singletons. Here the sequenced sample was unsorted PBMCs, taken 2.3 years after starting antiretroviral therapy. The receptors originated from a woman in her forties with HIV.

The chain has TRBV5-8 and TRBJ1-1, with a possible D match to TRBD1 (5 bases). V was trimmed by 0 bases and J by 9 bases, leaving 15 bases between them. The germline V gene encodes CDR1 SGHTS and CDR2 YDEGEE. This CDR3 is built from 14 residues. The CDR3 reads CASSLVRVRGQAFF. CDR3 coding DNA: TGTGCCAGCAGCTTGGTCAGGGTGAGGGGACAAGCTTTCTTT.

The genes are TRBV4-2 and TRBJ1-1; D uncertain. CDR1 and CDR2 from the germline V gene are LGHNA and YNFKEQ. Trimming removed 5 bases from V and 2 bases from J, with 12 bases in between. The length of the CDR3 is 14 residues. CDR3 bases: TGTGCCAGCAGCTTGGGCGGCACAAACACTGAAGCTTTCTTT. It translates to CASSLGGTNTEAFF.

CDR3 DNA sequence: TGTGCCTGGAGCTTATGGTTTGGGGCCAACGTCCTGACTTTC. Its translation is CAWSLWFGANVLTF. The chain couples TRBV30 to TRBJ2-6; D ambiguous. The CDR3 has 14 residues. Germline V lookup: CDR1 GTSNPN, CDR2 SVGIG (reference sequence). Trimming removed 3 bases at V and 3 bases at J, with 9 bases between.

This clone has a single count. The chain joins TRBV2 to TRBJ2-7, with a weak D call TRBD1 (5 bases). CDR3 length: 15 amino acids. Germline CDR1 reads SNHLY; CDR2 reads FYNNEI. V lost 7 bases and J lost 1, with 17 bases in between. CDR3 sequence (DNA): TGTGCCAGCACTCTGTACAGGTCTCATTCCTACGAGCAGTACTTC. Protein sequence: CASTLYRSHSYEQYF.

This sequence joins TRBV19 and TRBJ2-3, with D perhaps matching TRBD1 (6 bases). CDR1 and CDR2 from the germline V gene are LNHDA and SQIVND (reference sequence). The CDR3 covers 11 residues. V lost 7 bases and J lost 5, with 7 bases in between. The CDR3 is CASKGVDTQYF. DNA of the CDR3: TGTGCCAGTAAGGGGGTAGATACGCAGTATTTT.

The J gene is TRBJ1-3, the V gene TRBV6-6; D uncertain. The length of the CDR3 is 13 residues. Trimming removed 7 bases from V and 0 bases from J, with 7 bases in between. Germline assignment: CDR1 MNHNY and CDR2 SVGAGI (reference sequence). In DNA form, the CDR3 reads TGTGCCAGCAAGCGCTCCTCTGGAAACACCATATATTTT. Its protein is CASKRSSGNTIYF.

The chain carries TRBV9 and TRBJ2-6, with D perhaps given as TRBD1 or TRBD2 (5 bases each). The V and J ends lost 5 bases and 0 bases respectively, with 6 bases between them. The CDR3 loop spans 14 amino acids. The germline CDR1 and CDR2 sequences are SGDLS and YYNGEE. This CDR3 reads CASSGGSGANVLTF. The CDR3 DNA reads TGTGCCAGCAGTGGGGGCTCTGGGGCCAACGTCCTGACTTTC.

Here the CDR3 reads CASSQNFRTANTGELFF. Here the CDR3 DNA reads TGTGCCAGCAGCCAAAATTTCCGTACGGCTAACACCGGGGAGCTGTTTTTT. This chain links TRBV14 with TRBJ2-2; D uncertain. The V end was cut by 2 bases, the J end by 2 bases, with 15 bases between. Germline CDR1 SGHDN, CDR2 FVKESK. This CDR3 has 17 residues.

J is TRBJ2-5 and V is TRBV27, with D possibly being TRBD2 (5 bases). The CDR3 contains 17 residues. Germline lookup yields CDR1 MNHEY and CDR2 SMNVEV (reference sequence). Trimming took off 3 bases at V and 2 bases at J, with 19 bases between the two ends. The CDR3 DNA reads TGTGCCAGCAGTTTGTTTGGAGCGGCACCACGACAAGAGACCCAGTACTTC. The encoded protein is CASSLFGAAPRQETQYF.

This clone was counted once. The chain recombines TRBV6-6 with TRBJ2-7; 9 bases align to TRBD1. With 2 bases clipped from V and 5 bases from J, the junction kept 1 base outside the gene matches. The CDR3 loop spans 13 amino acids. Germline values: CDR1 MNHNY, CDR2 SVGAGI (reference sequence). As DNA, the CDR3 is TGTGCCAGCAGTTACGACAGGGGGGACGAGCAGTACTTC. Translated, it gives CASSYDRGDEQYF.

The rearrangement links TRBV5-8 to TRBJ2-1; D not certain. The CDR3 is 15 amino acids. Germline V gene sequence: CDR1 SGHTS, CDR2 YDEGEE. Trimming shortened V by 4 bases and J by 3 bases, and 14 bases separated the two germline ends. The CDR3 DNA reads as TGTGCCAGCAGCGCCCGTCTTTCTTACTACAATGAGCAGTTCTTC. Protein sequence: CASSARLSYYNEQFF.

The J gene is TRBJ1-2, the V gene TRBV27; tentative D call: TRBD1 (5 bases). Germline-derived CDR1 and CDR2 are MNHEY and SMNVEV (reference sequence). This CDR3 spans 15 amino acids. The germline V and J ends were trimmed by 3 bases and 4 bases, with 15 bases remaining between them. The CDR3 DNA reads as TGTGCCAGCAGTTTTTTTGGTGACAGCAGCTATGGCTACACCTTC. Translating gives CASSFFGDSSYGYTF.

The chain combines TRBV6-5 with TRBJ1-6; no reliable D call. The CDR3 covers 14 residues. Germline loops: CDR1 MNHEY, CDR2 SVGAGI. Trimming removed 0 bases from V and 6 bases from J, with 6 bases in between. In nucleotides, the CDR3 is TGTGCCAGCAGTTACTCGGGCGGTAATTCACCCCTCCACTTT. Translating it yields CASSYSGGNSPLHF.

The chain carries TRBV4-3 and TRBJ2-2; unclear D gene. Trimming took 5 bases from V and 7 from J, leaving 11 bases between them. Germline CDR1 and CDR2: LGHNA and YSLEER. CDR3 length: 13 amino acids. The CDR3: CASSYRGRGELFF. The CDR3 DNA reads TGCGCCAGCAGCTACCGAGGACGCGGGGAGCTGTTTTTT.

The chain joins TRBV6-1 to TRBJ2-1, with 10 positions matching TRBD2. This CDR3 has 16 residues. Losses at the gene ends were 2 bases for V and 6 bases for J; bases not matched to a gene: 7. Germline V gives CDR1 MNHNS, CDR2 SASEGT. The CDR3 region is CASSEWLAGDLNEQFF. Here the CDR3 DNA reads TGTGCCAGCAGTGAATGGCTAGCGGGAGACCTCAATGAGCAGTTCTTC.

The chain links TRBV10-1 to TRBJ2-1; D ambiguous. Looked up from germline, CDR1 is WNHNN and CDR2 is SYGVQD (reference sequence). The CDR3 extends over 14 amino acids. Trimming pared 0 bases from V and 4 bases from J, leaving 7 bases between. Here the CDR3 reads CASSESIVYNEQFF. CDR3 nucleotides: TGCGCCAGCAGTGAGTCGATAGTATACAATGAGCAGTTCTTC.

This chain uses TRBV5-1 with TRBJ1-1; D is undetermined. The CDR3 covers 13 residues. The V end was cut by 3 bases, the J end by 6 bases, with 12 bases between. From germline, CDR1 is SGHRS and CDR2 YFSETQ. The CDR3 sequence: CASSWSSPAEAFF. The CDR3, as DNA: TGCGCCAGCAGCTGGAGCTCGCCTGCTGAAGCTTTCTTT.